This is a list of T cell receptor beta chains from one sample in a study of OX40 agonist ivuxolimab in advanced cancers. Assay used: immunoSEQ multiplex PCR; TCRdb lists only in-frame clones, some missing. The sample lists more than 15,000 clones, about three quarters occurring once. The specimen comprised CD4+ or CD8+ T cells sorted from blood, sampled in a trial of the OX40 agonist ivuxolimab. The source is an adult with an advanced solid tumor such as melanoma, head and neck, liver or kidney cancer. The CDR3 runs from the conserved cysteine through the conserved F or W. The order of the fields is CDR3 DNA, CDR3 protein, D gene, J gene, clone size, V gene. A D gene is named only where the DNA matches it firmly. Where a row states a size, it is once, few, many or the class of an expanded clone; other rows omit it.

cdr3_nt: TGTGCCAGCAGTTTAGGGGCCGGGACTAGCGACATCTACGAGCAGTACTTC
cdr3_aa: CASSLGAGTSDIYEQYF
d_call: TRBD2
j_call: TRBJ2-7
clone_size: .
v_call: TRBV28

cdr3_nt: TGTGCCAGCAGTTTAACGGGACTAGCCGTACCGAATACGCAGTATTTT
cdr3_aa: CASSLTGLAVPNTQYF
d_call: TRBD2
j_call: TRBJ2-3
clone_size: .
v_call: TRBV7-6

cdr3_nt: TGTGCCAGCAGCTTAACAGGGGGGCTGTTTAGCACTGAAGCTTTCTTT
cdr3_aa: CASSLTGGLFSTEAFF
d_call: TRBD1
j_call: TRBJ1-1
clone_size: .
v_call: TRBV5-4

cdr3_nt: TGTGCCAGCAGGCTCGGGACGGACTCCTACGAGCAGTACTTC
cdr3_aa: CASRLGTDSYEQYF
d_call: .
j_call: TRBJ2-7
clone_size: .
v_call: TRBV28

cdr3_nt: TGTGCCAGCAGCTTAAAAGCCCTGGATTACACTGAAGCTTTCTTT
cdr3_aa: CASSLKALDYTEAFF
d_call: .
j_call: TRBJ1-1
clone_size: few
v_call: TRBV7-3

cdr3_nt: TGTGCCAGCAGTGGCGGACTAGCGGCCTACAATGAGCAGTTCTTC
cdr3_aa: CASSGGLAAYNEQFF
d_call: TRBD2
j_call: TRBJ2-1
clone_size: .
v_call: TRBV6-5

cdr3_nt: TGTGCCAGCAGTCCGATCCGGGACGCAACGCGGCACGTCCTGACTTTC
cdr3_aa: CASSPIRDATRHVLTF
d_call: .
j_call: TRBJ2-6
clone_size: .
v_call: TRBV27

cdr3_nt: TGTGCCACCAGCAGGCCCGGGGATGGGGGAAACACCATATATTTT
cdr3_aa: CATSRPGDGGNTIYF
d_call: .
j_call: TRBJ1-3
clone_size: .
v_call: TRBV15

cdr3_nt: TGTGCCAGCAGTTCGGGACAGGGGTTCCAGCCCCAGCATTTT
cdr3_aa: CASSSGQGFQPQHF
d_call: TRBD1
j_call: TRBJ1-5
clone_size: many
v_call: TRBV27

cdr3_nt: TGTGCCAGCAGTTTGGGCCGGGACAATCAGCCCCAGCATTTT
cdr3_aa: CASSLGRDNQPQHF
d_call: .
j_call: TRBJ1-5
clone_size: few
v_call: TRBV27

cdr3_nt: TGTGCCAGCGGGGGACAGGGAGAGTGGGAGACCCAGTACTTC
cdr3_aa: CASGGQGEWETQYF
d_call: TRBD1
j_call: TRBJ2-5
clone_size: .
v_call: TRBV2

cdr3_nt: TGTGCCAGCAGTGAAGCGGGGACTAGCGGGACCACCTTTAGCTACAATGAGCAGTTCTTC
cdr3_aa: CASSEAGTSGTTFSYNEQFF
d_call: TRBD2
j_call: TRBJ2-1
clone_size: .
v_call: TRBV2

cdr3_nt: TGCGCCAGCAGCCCTTCGGCCTCCGCGAACACCGGGGAGCTGTTTTTT
cdr3_aa: CASSPSASANTGELFF
d_call: .
j_call: TRBJ2-2
clone_size: .
v_call: TRBV4-1

cdr3_nt: TGTGCCAGCAGCGCCCGGGACAGGGGGGCTGAAGCTTTCTTT
cdr3_aa: CASSARDRGAEAFF
d_call: TRBD1
j_call: TRBJ1-1
clone_size: .
v_call: TRBV9

cdr3_nt: TGTGCCAGCAGGGCGACAGGGGACATATACAATGAGCAGTTCTTC
cdr3_aa: CASRATGDIYNEQFF
d_call: TRBD1
j_call: TRBJ2-1
clone_size: .
v_call: TRBV7-9

cdr3_nt: TGTGCCAGCAACTGGTTTCTCAGGAACACTGAAGCTTTCTTT
cdr3_aa: CASNWFLRNTEAFF
d_call: .
j_call: TRBJ1-1
clone_size: .
v_call: TRBV6-1

cdr3_nt: TGTGCCTGGGGGACAGGAGTAAACGGGGAGCTGTTTTTT
cdr3_aa: CAWGTGVNGELFF
d_call: TRBD1
j_call: TRBJ2-2
clone_size: .
v_call: TRBV30

cdr3_nt: TGTGCCACCAGCAGTGGACTGGCAACTAATGAAAAACTGTTTTTT
cdr3_aa: CATSSGLATNEKLFF
d_call: .
j_call: TRBJ1-4
clone_size: .
v_call: TRBV15

cdr3_nt: TGTGCCAGCAGCTTGGGGGGGGACCCCTATGGCTACACCTTC
cdr3_aa: CASSLGGDPYGYTF
d_call: .
j_call: TRBJ1-2
clone_size: .
v_call: TRBV5-4

cdr3_nt: TGTGCCAGCAGCTTGCCTCTGACAGGGGGTATCTCCTACAATGAGCAGTTCTTC
cdr3_aa: CASSLPLTGGISYNEQFF
d_call: TRBD1
j_call: TRBJ2-1
clone_size: .
v_call: TRBV7-9

cdr3_nt: TGCGCCAGCAGCCTACGTACAGGAAACACTGAAGCTTTCTTT
cdr3_aa: CASSLRTGNTEAFF
d_call: .
j_call: TRBJ1-1
clone_size: .
v_call: TRBV4-3

cdr3_nt: TGTGCCAGTAGTTCAGGACAGATGAACACTGAAGCTTTCTTT
cdr3_aa: CASSSGQMNTEAFF
d_call: .
j_call: TRBJ1-1
clone_size: .
v_call: TRBV19

cdr3_nt: TGTGCCAGCAGTGATTCGGGACTAGCGGGCGCTACCGGGGAGCTGTTTTTT
cdr3_aa: CASSDSGLAGATGELFF
d_call: TRBD2
j_call: TRBJ2-2
clone_size: .
v_call: TRBV25-1

cdr3_nt: TGTGCCAGCAGTTACGTGGCGGGCAATCAGCCCCAGCATTTT
cdr3_aa: CASSYVAGNQPQHF
d_call: .
j_call: TRBJ1-5
clone_size: few
v_call: TRBV27

cdr3_nt: TGCGCCAGCAGCCTCCAGTGGAGGGGATACAATGAGCAGTTCTTC
cdr3_aa: CASSLQWRGYNEQFF
d_call: .
j_call: TRBJ2-1
clone_size: .
v_call: TRBV4-3

cdr3_nt: TGTGCCAGCAGTTTAGGGTCAGTCCACGAGCAGTACTTC
cdr3_aa: CASSLGSVHEQYF
d_call: .
j_call: TRBJ2-7
clone_size: .
v_call: TRBV13

cdr3_nt: TGTGCCAGCAGCTTCTATACAGGGGCCCGCTACGAGCAGTACTTC
cdr3_aa: CASSFYTGARYEQYF
d_call: TRBD1
j_call: TRBJ2-7
clone_size: .
v_call: TRBV11-1

cdr3_nt: TGTGCCAGCAACCCAGGGGGGATGAACACTGAAGCTTTCTTT
cdr3_aa: CASNPGGMNTEAFF
d_call: TRBD1
j_call: TRBJ1-1
clone_size: medium-sized
v_call: TRBV27

cdr3_nt: TGTGCCAGCAGCCCTACCTTGGACACTGAAGCTTTCTTT
cdr3_aa: CASSPTLDTEAFF
d_call: .
j_call: TRBJ1-1
clone_size: .
v_call: TRBV28

cdr3_nt: TGTGCCAGTAGTATCGGGACAGGGTACACAGATACGCAGTATTTT
cdr3_aa: CASSIGTGYTDTQYF
d_call: TRBD1
j_call: TRBJ2-3
clone_size: .
v_call: TRBV19

cdr3_nt: TGCGCCAGCAGCCAAGATACGACAGAGACCCAGTACTTC
cdr3_aa: CASSQDTTETQYF
d_call: .
j_call: TRBJ2-5
clone_size: .
v_call: TRBV4-3

cdr3_nt: TGTGCCAGCAGCTCGGGACCTAACTACGAGCAGTACTTC
cdr3_aa: CASSSGPNYEQYF
d_call: .
j_call: TRBJ2-7
clone_size: .
v_call: TRBV7-3

cdr3_nt: TGTGCCAGTAGTGCGTGGTACAATGAGCAGTTCTTC
cdr3_aa: CASSAWYNEQFF
d_call: .
j_call: TRBJ2-1
clone_size: .
v_call: TRBV19

cdr3_nt: TGTGCCAGCAGCTTGGGCGGGGTCCTCGTCACAGATACGCAGTATTTT
cdr3_aa: CASSLGGVLVTDTQYF
d_call: .
j_call: TRBJ2-3
clone_size: .
v_call: TRBV5-4

cdr3_nt: TGCGCCAGCAGCCAAGATTTGGTGAGCTCCTATAATTCACCCCTCCACTTT
cdr3_aa: CASSQDLVSSYNSPLHF
d_call: .
j_call: TRBJ1-6
clone_size: .
v_call: TRBV4-3

cdr3_nt: TGTGCCAGCAGCCAAGGAGAAACAGATACGCAGTATTTT
cdr3_aa: CASSQGETDTQYF
d_call: .
j_call: TRBJ2-3
clone_size: .
v_call: TRBV9

cdr3_nt: TGTGTCAGCAGCCCGGGACTAGCGGGGCTACCCAACACCGGGGAGCTGTTTTTT
cdr3_aa: CVSSPGLAGLPNTGELFF
d_call: TRBD2
j_call: TRBJ2-2
clone_size: .
v_call: TRBV7-9

cdr3_nt: TGTGCCAGCAGCGCACCGGGACTAGCGGCTGTGGGGGAGACCCAGTACTTC
cdr3_aa: CASSAPGLAAVGETQYF
d_call: TRBD2
j_call: TRBJ2-5
clone_size: .
v_call: TRBV7-2

cdr3_nt: TGTGCCAGCAGTTCCAGAAGCAATGAGCAGTTCTTC
cdr3_aa: CASSSRSNEQFF
d_call: .
j_call: TRBJ2-1
clone_size: .
v_call: TRBV27

cdr3_nt: TGTGCCAGCTCCAGTGGGTCCGGGACAGGGGACTACGAGCAGTACTTC
cdr3_aa: CASSSGSGTGDYEQYF
d_call: TRBD1
j_call: TRBJ2-7
clone_size: .
v_call: TRBV9

cdr3_nt: TGTGCCAGCAGTTACCCGGCGGGCCACTATGGCTACACCTTC
cdr3_aa: CASSYPAGHYGYTF
d_call: .
j_call: TRBJ1-2
clone_size: .
v_call: TRBV6-6

cdr3_nt: TGTGCCAGCAGCGTAGCGTGGGGACAGGGACCTCCAGGCAGAGGCTATGGCTACACCTTC
cdr3_aa: CASSVAWGQGPPGRGYGYTF
d_call: TRBD1
j_call: TRBJ1-2
clone_size: .
v_call: TRBV9

cdr3_nt: TGTGCCAGTAGTAGATCGGACAGGGGGAACACTGAAGCTTTCTTT
cdr3_aa: CASSRSDRGNTEAFF
d_call: TRBD1
j_call: TRBJ1-1
clone_size: .
v_call: TRBV19

cdr3_nt: TGTGCCAGCAGCTTAGAGCTGGGACCAGCCCCCTACGAGCAGTACTTC
cdr3_aa: CASSLELGPAPYEQYF
d_call: .
j_call: TRBJ2-7
clone_size: .
v_call: TRBV7-9

cdr3_nt: TGTGCCAGCAGCCATCAGACTAGTTTGGAGACCCAGTACTTC
cdr3_aa: CASSHQTSLETQYF
d_call: .
j_call: TRBJ2-5
clone_size: once
v_call: TRBV14

cdr3_nt: TGTGCCATCAGTGAGTCCGGGGGTCCGGGAAACACCATATATTTT
cdr3_aa: CAISESGGPGNTIYF
d_call: .
j_call: TRBJ1-3
clone_size: .
v_call: TRBV10-3

cdr3_nt: TGTGCCAGCAGGGATTCCTACGAGCAGTACTTC
cdr3_aa: CASRDSYEQYF
d_call: .
j_call: TRBJ2-7
clone_size: .
v_call: TRBV7-3

cdr3_nt: TGTGCCAGCAGCCCTTTGGGTGCGAACACCGGGGAGCTGTTTTTT
cdr3_aa: CASSPLGANTGELFF
d_call: .
j_call: TRBJ2-2
clone_size: .
v_call: TRBV28